This T cell receptor (beta chain) was profiled in a study of blood T cell repertoires in COVID-19. The table came from immunoSEQ multiplex PCR; TCRdb's copy has only in-frame clones and leaves some out. The sample yields 110,000 or so clones, 85% seen once. The CDR3 sequence is 16 residues long. Trimming left V 0 bases short and J 0 bases short, with 9 bases between. The germline V gene has CDR1 SGHRS and CDR2 YFSETQ. The chain has TRBV5-1 and TRBJ2-2, with D maybe TRBD2 (5 bases). This receptor was taken from a human donor in a cohort sampled during active COVID-19. The sample comprised peripheral blood. As DNA, the CDR3 is TGCGCCAGCAGCTTGGAGCGGTTCGCGAACACCGGGGAGCTGTTTTTT. It translates to CASSLERFANTGELFF.